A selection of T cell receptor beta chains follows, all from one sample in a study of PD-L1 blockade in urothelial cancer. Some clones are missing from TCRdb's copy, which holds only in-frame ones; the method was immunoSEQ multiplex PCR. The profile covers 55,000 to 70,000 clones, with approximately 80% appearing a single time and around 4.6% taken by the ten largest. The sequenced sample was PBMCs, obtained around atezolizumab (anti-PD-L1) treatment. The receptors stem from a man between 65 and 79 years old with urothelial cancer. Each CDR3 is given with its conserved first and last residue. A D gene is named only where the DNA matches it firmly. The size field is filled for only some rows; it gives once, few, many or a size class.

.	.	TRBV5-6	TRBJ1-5	CASSPQGGEQPQHF	TGTGCCAGCAGCCCGCAGGGAGGGGAACAGCCCCAGCATTTT
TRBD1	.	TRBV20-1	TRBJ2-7	CSAWTGSEQYF	TGCAGTGCTTGGACAGGGAGCGAGCAGTACTTC
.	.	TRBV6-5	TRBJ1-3	CAIAQVRGDTIYF	TGTGCCATCGCACAGGTTCGCGGGGACACCATATATTTT
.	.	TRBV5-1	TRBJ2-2	CASSPGDRDTGELFF	TGCGCCAGCAGCCCAGGGGATCGGGACACCGGGGAGCTGTTTTTT
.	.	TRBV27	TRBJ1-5	CASSLEAEGEGGNQPQHF	TGTGCCAGCAGTTTAGAAGCGGAGGGCGAGGGTGGCAATCAGCCCCAGCATTTT
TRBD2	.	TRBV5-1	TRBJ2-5	CASSPRLAGEFGETQYF	TGCGCCAGCAGCCCGAGACTAGCGGGAGAGTTTGGAGAGACCCAGTACTTC
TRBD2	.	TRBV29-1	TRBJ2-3	CSAASGRADTQYF	TGCAGCGCGGCTAGCGGGAGGGCAGATACGCAGTATTTT
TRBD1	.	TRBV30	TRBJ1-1	CAWSRQGMGEAFF	TGTGCCTGGAGTCGACAGGGAATGGGGGAAGCTTTCTTT
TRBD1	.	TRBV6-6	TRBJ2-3	CASSRTGDTQYF	TGTGCCAGCAGCCGGACAGGGGATACGCAGTATTTT
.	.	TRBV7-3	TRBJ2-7	CASSLIATWDEQYF	TGTGCCAGCAGCTTAATCGCGACTTGGGACGAGCAGTACTTC
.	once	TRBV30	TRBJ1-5	CAWSRGRAGQPQHF	TGTGCCTGGAGTCGGGGAAGGGCGGGGCAGCCCCAGCATTTT
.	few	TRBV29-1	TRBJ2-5	CSVGADSKETQYF	TGCAGCGTTGGGGCTGACAGCAAAGAGACCCAGTACTTC
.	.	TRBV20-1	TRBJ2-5	CSARDGETQYF	TGCAGTGCTAGAGACGGGGAGACCCAGTACTTC
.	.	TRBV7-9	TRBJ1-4	CASSLDNNEKLFF	TGTGCCAGCAGCCTCGACAATAATGAAAAACTGTTTTTT
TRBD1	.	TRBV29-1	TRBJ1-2	CSVGDSRNYGYTF	TGCAGCGTTGGGGACAGTCGGAACTATGGCTACACCTTC
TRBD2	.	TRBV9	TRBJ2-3	CASSVGRAGSADTQYF	TGTGCCAGCAGCGTAGGTAGAGCGGGAAGCGCAGATACGCAGTATTTT
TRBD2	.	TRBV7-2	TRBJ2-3	CASSLVFSASGRISDTQYF	TGTGCCAGCAGCTTAGTCTTTTCGGCTAGCGGGAGAATATCAGATACGCAGTATTTT
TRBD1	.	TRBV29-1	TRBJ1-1	CSVGTGRMNTEAFF	TGCAGCGTGGGGACAGGCCGCATGAACACTGAAGCTTTCTTT
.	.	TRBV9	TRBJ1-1	CASSPRHIGDTEAFF	TGTGCCAGCAGCCCCCGACATATAGGGGACACTGAAGCTTTCTTT
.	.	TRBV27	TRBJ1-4	CASSSTRDSEKLFF	TGTGCCAGCAGCTCTACCCGGGACTCTGAAAAACTGTTTTTT
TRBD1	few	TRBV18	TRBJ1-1	CASSGTANTEAFF	TGTGCCAGCTCAGGGACAGCGAACACTGAAGCTTTCTTT
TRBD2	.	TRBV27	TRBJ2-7	CASSLYGTSSYEQYF	TGTGCCAGCAGCCTATACGGGACTAGCTCCTACGAGCAGTACTTC
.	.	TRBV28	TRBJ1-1	CASSSPSPSVVNTEAFF	TGTGCCAGCAGTTCGCCGAGTCCCTCGGTTGTGAACACTGAAGCTTTCTTT
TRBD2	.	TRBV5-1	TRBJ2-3	CASSLARVAGGTDTQYF	TGCGCCAGCAGCTTAGCACGGGTAGCGGGGGGCACAGATACGCAGTATTTT
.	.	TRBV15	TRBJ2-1	CATSRGGASESSYNEQFF	TGTGCCACCAGCAGAGGAGGAGCCTCCGAGAGCTCCTACAATGAGCAGTTCTTC
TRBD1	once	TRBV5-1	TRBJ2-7	CASSSGPGGGYEQYF	TGCGCCAGCAGCTCAGGGCCAGGGGGTGGGTACGAGCAGTACTTC
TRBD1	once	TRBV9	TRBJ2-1	CASSGQGAGGEQFF	TGTGCCAGCAGCGGACAGGGGGCGGGAGGTGAGCAGTTCTTC
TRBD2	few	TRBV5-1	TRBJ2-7	CASSFMNSGRMDDEQYF	TGCGCCAGCAGCTTTATGAATAGCGGGAGAATGGACGACGAGCAGTACTTC
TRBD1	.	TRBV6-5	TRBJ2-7	CASRKQGVPEQYF	TGTGCCAGCAGGAAACAGGGGGTACCCGAGCAGTACTTC
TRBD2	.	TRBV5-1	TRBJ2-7	CASSLRTSGTYEQYF	TGCGCCAGCAGCCTCCGGACTAGCGGGACCTACGAGCAGTACTTC
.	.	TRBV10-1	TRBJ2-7	CAGGVCFSSYEQYF	TGCGCCGGCGGGGTATGTTTTAGCTCCTACGAGCAGTACTTC
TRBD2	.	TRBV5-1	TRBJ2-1	CASSLGEGEQFF	TGCGCCAGCAGCTTGGGGGAGGGTGAGCAGTTCTTC
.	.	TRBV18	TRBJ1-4	CASSPASTFNEKLFF	TGTGCCAGCTCACCAGCGTCGACATTCAATGAAAAACTGTTTTTT
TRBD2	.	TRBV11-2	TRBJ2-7	CASSSSSGTRGEQYF	TGTGCCAGCAGCTCCTCGTCCGGGACTAGAGGCGAGCAGTACTTC
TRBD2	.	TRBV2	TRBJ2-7	CASEGLAGEISYEQYF	TGTGCCTCGGAAGGACTAGCGGGAGAAATTAGCTACGAGCAGTACTTC
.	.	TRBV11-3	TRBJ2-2	CASSPRGVGGELFF	TGTGCCAGCAGCCCACGCGGGGTAGGCGGGGAGCTGTTTTTT
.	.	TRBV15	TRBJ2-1	CATSRGRVGGTGYNEQFF	TGTGCCACCAGCAGAGGCCGGGTTGGAGGGACTGGATACAATGAGCAGTTCTTC
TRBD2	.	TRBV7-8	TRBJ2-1	CASSSRTSGSREQFF	TGTGCCAGCAGCTCGAGGACTAGCGGGAGCCGGGAGCAGTTCTTC
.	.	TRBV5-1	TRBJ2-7	CASSADSLSYEQYF	TGCGCCAGCAGCGCGGACAGCCTTAGCTACGAGCAGTACTTC